The T cell receptor (beta chain) described here comes from a study of cytomegalovirus exposure and HLA in healthy donors (dated by TCRdb to the late 2010s). About the full investigation: According to an earlier analysis of around 600 of the donors, some 180 million T cells yielded 117 million unique TCR beta sequences and around 280 Gb of sequence data. Donor age, sex, ethnicity and CMV serostatus were compiled alongside the repertoire data. An earlier analysis of approximately 580 of the donors used high-throughput TCR beta sequencing to judge whether each TCR beta V gene segment behaved as functional or pseudogenic. Every discovery cohort repertoire had been produced on one sequencing platform. Along with the approximately 620-subject first cohort, a separate validation cohort of around 110 different subjects was used. A later genetic analysis took genome-wide SNP genotypes for about 65% of the 666 donors and used that subset as a discovery cohort. The study aimed to test whether cataloging public T cell receptors could reveal signatures of past pathogen exposure. Both class I and class II loci were covered by HLA typing, at four-digit resolution. The study profiled the T cell repertoires of hundreds of subjects by immunosequencing and related them to cytomegalovirus serostatus. On average, around 240,000 unique TCR beta nucleotide sequences were sequenced per donor among a few hundred genotyped donors of the cohort, with roughly a sixth of those sequences being non-productive. The study combined high-throughput TCR immunosequencing, statistical association of individual TCRs with disease status, and machine learning to predict cytomegalovirus infection status. Typing coverage differed by locus: A, B, C, DRB1 and DQB1 were typed in roughly 620-630 donors, DQA1 in 522, DPA1 in some 570, and DPB1 in approximately 450. To study patterns of TCR occurrence, a later analysis re-analyzed previously published TCR beta repertoires from 666 donors and added high-resolution HLA genotyping. About 300 gigabases of sequencing data and 70 million to 95 million unique TCR sequences made up an early release that covered about 640 HLA-typed donors. Of the 398 genotyped donors, approximately 80% fell in the genetic ancestry cluster associated with self-reported Caucasian donors. Rather than using new phenotypic data, the later analysis identified candidate immune exposures from TCR beta sequences and from how often those sequences occurred across donors. Several DR-DQ haplotypes were treated as single units for association and clustering because of strong linkage in the cohort.

CDR1 and CDR2 are drawn from the germline V gene: MDHEN, SYDVKM. Counted from cysteine to phenylalanine, this CDR3 has 15 amino acids. CDR3 DNA only is kept here, 45 bases in frame from base 1. V gives up 7 bases and J gives up 2 bases, and the segment between their germline ends measures 17 bases. The library was generated by the immunoSEQ multiplex PCR assay. A mixture of 60 forward primers for TCR Vbeta segments and 13 reverse primers for TCR Jbeta segments was used in the multiplex PCR. The CDR3 region of rearranged TCR beta genes was amplified from genomic DNA with a multiplex PCR assay. The Illumina HiSeq System was used to sequence the amplified TCR beta libraries as 87-base-pair reads. The published analysis was carried out like this. In a later analysis, tens of millions of unique TCR beta chains were counted across the approximately 640 repertoires, and about 9.9 million of these chains were shared by at least two donors. A nearest-neighbor algorithm error-corrected the raw reads and collapsed the reads into unique sequences, merging closely related sequences to remove PCR and sequencing errors. V, D and J gene segments were assigned by aligning CDR3 sequences to IMGT reference sequences. For a sequence to be retained, a match of at least six nucleotides was required to both a V gene segment and a J gene segment. Rearrangements were classified as productive when the CDR3 lacked stop codons and remained in frame with V and J, and all other rearrangements were classified as non-productive. Following IMGT convention, CDR3 was defined as the stretch from the second conserved V-encoded cysteine up to the conserved J-encoded phenylalanine. Sequences without an unambiguous match to a single V gene segment were excluded from the earlier analysis of 450 to 750 of the donors. An earlier analysis of a few hundred of the donors called V segments functional above 56.7% productive rearrangements and segregating when the between-donor standard deviation exceeded 5%. A statistical classification framework was built to diagnose cytomegalovirus status from the catalog of TCR beta chain sequences. In a later analysis, TCR nucleotide sequences were compared against IMGT/GENE-DB human TR gene sequences so that V and J genes could be assigned. Using the TCRdist pipeline, a later analysis assigned CDR3 sequences along with most-parsimonious VDJ recombination scenarios. In a later analysis, each TCR beta chain was defined by its CDR3 amino acid sequence together with its V-gene family, and reads lacking a unique V-gene family were excluded. As a way to deal with suspected cross-contamination and a sequencing artifact, a later analysis dropped hundreds of nucleotide sequences that were highly shared and had low generation probability. In a later analysis, a clonal expansion index was calculated for each public chain from normalized within-repertoire ranks of inferred template counts. Generation probabilities in a later analysis came from a VDJ recombination model fitted to out-of-frame rearrangements, and those results were checked against IGoR. A later analysis scored TCR-TCR, TCR-HLA and TCR-CMV co-occurrence with hypergeometric tests, applying a repertoire-size bias correction to TCR pairs. In a later analysis, false discovery rates were estimated by permuting HLA or CMV assignments 20 times. In a later analysis, co-occurring TCRs were grouped with DBSCAN, and TCRdist sequence similarity was added when clustering was performed within HLA-allele-positive subsets. Co-occurrence clustering excluded repertoires with fewer than 30,000 or more than 120,000 public chains, plus five with anomalous nucleotide sharing. Held by TCRdb, this immuneACCESS table contains in-frame sequences only and omits some clones. Under half of the omission traces to an unresolved V gene where checked; the cause of the rest is unknown. The D gene and trimming were derived from the DNA, and the V and J assignments and clone size from that table. In all, the sample holds 90,000 or so clones, and 70% of those were seen once. Of the sample, about 16% is held by the ten largest clones.

The cohort comprised some 680 healthy bone marrow donors. Cohort members were all nominally healthy when sampled, although unrecorded immune exposures were likely present. The donor tested CMV seropositive and was one of the 289 seropositive cohort members. Each donor provided a peripheral blood sample, and peripheral blood mononuclear cells were used for TCR beta sequencing. Genomic DNA extraction from the blood cell samples was performed with the Qiagen DNeasy Blood Extraction Kit. What the authors observed across the whole study: In a later analysis, several top co-occurrence clusters were reported to appear linked to parvovirus B19, influenza, CMV and Epstein-Barr virus. In a later analysis, TCR association rates were found to vary across HLA loci, with the most associated TCRs seen for DRB1 alleles and the fewest for HLA-C alleles. When HLA alleles, especially DR and DQ, strongly co-occurred, attributing TCR associations to individual alleles was difficult. The authors suggested that the approach could potentially be extended to other disease states and immunological phenotypes. A later analysis associated about 17,000 TCR beta sequences with specific HLA alleles at a false discovery rate of 0.05. Linkage disequilibrium might explain the correlated functional status among segregating V segments, but an unknown experimental factor could not be excluded. A cluster of highly shared sequence variants was judged likely to represent a technical artifact of the sequencing pipeline. V-gene and J-gene trimming of TCR beta chains was associated with a missense DCLRE1C variant in a later genetic analysis, and the association was replicated in an independent cohort. Across donors, most TCR sequences were observed very rarely, whereas some public TCRs were present in many individuals. In a later genetic analysis, fewer N-insertions in productive TCRs were reported among donors in an Asian-associated ancestry cluster than the approximately 710-donor mean. Because the 87-base-pair reads could not distinguish some IMGT-functional V segments, including TRBV6-2 and TRBV6-3, those segments were excluded. The only immune exposure information available for the cohort was CMV serostatus. Sequencing depth was assumed to be roughly uniform across donors in the presence/absence analyses, though that assumption may not hold. A further reported finding was that TCR beta sequences accurately predicted the HLA-A and HLA-B alleles for most subjects in the first cohort. In an earlier analysis of more than 500 of the donors, most TCR beta V segments appeared in productive rearrangements about 90% or about 30% of the time, broadly matching IMGT annotations. The cohort was sequenced for TCR beta chains only, and without alpha or paired-chain data the features that could be detected were limited. In the study, around 160 TCR beta chains were listed as associated with cytomegalovirus. Cytomegalovirus status was reported to be diagnosed by the classifier with high specificity and sensitivity in both the original and validation cohorts. A few of the identified cytomegalovirus-associated TCR beta chains were confirmed in vitro to be specific for cytomegalovirus antigens. In a later analysis, most CMV-associated TCR beta chains were found to appear HLA-restricted, with HLA associations seemingly driven largely by CMV exposure. A later analysis found that HLA-associated TCR beta chains were more clonally expanded and had lower generation probabilities than equally common non-associated chains. HLA typing was unavailable for some donors at each locus, so association tests used only the typed subset. Because counts were too low, about 18 rarely observed V segments, including chromosome 9 orphons, were left out of the earlier analysis of several hundred of the donors.

In regard to this clone: Its antigen target is currently unknown. No clone much larger than this one lies a single base away; base qualities are absent.

The sequence is built from TRBV28 and TRBJ1-1; the D region possibly corresponds to TRBD1 (6 bases align). Source material: PBMCs. The sequence was collected from a woman aged 50 to 60 in good health and CMV-seropositive. The nucleotide sequence is TGTGCCAGCACCACTGCAGATGGGACAAACACTGAAGCTTTCTTT. It translates as CASTTADGTNTEAFF. Joined to the reference TRBV28 and TRBJ1-1 proteins, this CDR3 gives the full variable domain: DVKVTQSSRYLVKRTGEKVFLECVQDMDHENMFWYRQDPGLGLRLIYFSYDVKMKEKGDIPEGYSVSREKKERFSLILESASTNQTSMYLCASTTADGTNTEAFFGQGTRLTVV.